A selection of T cell receptor beta chains follows, all from one sample in a study of blood T cells in healthy people across ages. Using its own MiXCR run on the 5' RACE reads, TCRdb lists one record per CDR3 protein. The table lists some 850,000 distinct CDR3 sequences, about a quarter of them singletons. These data are also associated with another study on T cells of mothers and their children.

The sample comprised blood. Every receptor here comes from a boy aged 5-17 years in good health. The conserved cysteine and the conserved F or W are not part of the CDR3 here. A D gene is named only where the DNA matches it firmly.

D,V,length,J,CDR3
-,TRBV5-1,12,TRBJ2-2,ASSIPPNTGELF
TRBD1,TRBV10-2,14,TRBJ2-5,ASSESDRGPGETQY
TRBD1,TRBV5-4,14,TRBJ2-3,ASSFDRARRTDTQY
-,TRBV20-1,9,TRBJ2-5,SARTVETQY
-,TRBV28,13,TRBJ1-5,ASSPPGQTNQPQH
TRBD1,TRBV19,13,TRBJ1-2,ASSIERQGDYGYT
TRBD2,TRBV4-1,16,TRBJ2-1,ASSPTGLAGGPYHEQF
-,TRBV5-5,10,TRBJ1-4,ASSAVGEKLF
TRBD1,TRBV3-1,15,TRBJ2-3,ASSPSTGTGDTDTQY
TRBD1,TRBV7-2,12,TRBJ2-5,ASSHGQGVETQY
TRBD2,TRBV15,11,TRBJ2-7,ATRSSGAYEQY
-,TRBV29-1,12,TRBJ2-2,SPEVVSPTGELF
TRBD2,TRBV6-1,13,TRBJ2-2,ASSVAGDNTGGLF
-,TRBV5-5,12,TRBJ2-1,ASSQSVPDNEQF
-,TRBV12-3/TRBV12-4,14,TRBJ1-5,ASSFPGRVGIQPQH
TRBD1,TRBV10-2,12,TRBJ1-2,ASSGSRTGYGYT
-,TRBV7-9,12,TRBJ1-3,ASSLDDSGNTIY
TRBD1,TRBV2,13,TRBJ2-7,ASSEGGQAHYEQY
-,TRBV10-3,10,TRBJ1-1,AIREGNTEAF
TRBD1,TRBV10-3,15,TRBJ2-7,AISEGRGQGISYEQY
-,TRBV7-2,12,TRBJ2-7,ASSYDREGYEQY
-,TRBV9,13,TRBJ2-1,ASSGGPTLGNEQF
TRBD2,TRBV5-1,13,TRBJ2-5,ASSFGGGPQETQY
TRBD1,TRBV4-2,15,TRBJ2-5,ASSQSRSTGGSETQY
-,TRBV4-1,12,TRBJ2-7,ASSPTEAAYEQY
-,TRBV12-3/TRBV12-4,12,TRBJ2-5,ASSIGLGRETQY
TRBD2,TRBV6-6,14,TRBJ2-3,ASRGGSGSRADTQY
-,TRBV6-1,13,TRBJ2-3,ASSARAGGTDTQY
-,TRBV9,13,TRBJ2-1,ASSVWESSYNEQF
-,TRBV5-1,11,TRBJ1-2,ASSQMGGYGYT
-,TRBV5-5,12,TRBJ2-1,ASSSRLDSNEQF
TRBD2,TRBV6-6,14,TRBJ2-5,ASTRWGGVNQETQY
TRBD1,TRBV27,13,TRBJ2-7,ASRYSPGGFYEQY
-,TRBV20-1,12,TRBJ2-7,SARHAGPTYEQY
TRBD2,TRBV20-1,12,-,SATSGGARNEQF
-,TRBV10-3,16,TRBJ2-6,AISFVPPSLTGANVLT
-,TRBV30,11,TRBJ1-2,AWTPARDYGYT
TRBD1,TRBV6-2/TRBV6-3,12,TRBJ2-2,ASSYSYRGGELF
-,TRBV21-1,12,TRBJ1-2,ASSQRDRNYGYT
TRBD1,TRBV15,13,TRBJ1-1,ATSNYRGLNTEAF
-,TRBV20-1,8,TRBJ2-7,SAGGYEQY
-,TRBV29-1,13,TRBJ2-2,SAKWPGLNTGELL
TRBD1,TRBV24-1,13,TRBJ2-3,ATSGGDRTTDTQY
TRBD1,TRBV7-9,12,TRBJ1-5,ASSISGGRQPQH
TRBD2,TRBV7-4,14,TRBJ2-5,ASSFGGLAGQETQY
-,TRBV20-1,10,TRBJ2-7,SATQTYYEQY
-,TRBV10-3,14,TRBJ2-1,AISEPLAGPYNEQF
-,TRBV2,11,TRBJ2-7,ASRRKGSYEQY
TRBD2,TRBV7-2,13,TRBJ2-5,ASSFSGGREETQY
-,TRBV12-5,8,TRBJ2-7,ASGFGTLR
-,TRBV7-9,12,TRBJ1-1,ASTTQGANTEAF
-,TRBV29-1,11,TRBJ2-7,SVAVVQAHEQY
-,TRBV29-1,13,TRBJ2-1,SVVTQVVAYNEQF
-,TRBV6-1,13,TRBJ1-1,ASRSPGEANTEAF
TRBD1,TRBV12-3/TRBV12-4,12,TRBJ1-1,ASSRDSNNTEAF